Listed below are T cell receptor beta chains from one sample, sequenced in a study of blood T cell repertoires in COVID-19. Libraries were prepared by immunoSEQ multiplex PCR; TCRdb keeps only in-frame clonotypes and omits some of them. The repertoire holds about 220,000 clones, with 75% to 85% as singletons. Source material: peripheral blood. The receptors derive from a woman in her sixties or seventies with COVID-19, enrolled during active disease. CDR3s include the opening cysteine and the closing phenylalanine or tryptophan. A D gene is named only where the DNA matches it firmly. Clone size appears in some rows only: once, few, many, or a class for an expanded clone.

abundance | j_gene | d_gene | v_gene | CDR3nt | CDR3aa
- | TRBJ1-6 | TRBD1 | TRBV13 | TGTGCCAGCAGCCCCCACAGGGGTGCACCCCTCCACTTT | CASSPHRGAPLHF
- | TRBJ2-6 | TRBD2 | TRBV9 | TGTGCCAGCAGCGTAGGTTTAGCGGGGGGCTCTGGGGCCAACGTCCTGACTTTC | CASSVGLAGGSGANVLTF
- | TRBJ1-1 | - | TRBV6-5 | TGTGCCAGCACGGGGTCCGGTGCGAACACTGAAGCTTTCTTT | CASTGSGANTEAFF
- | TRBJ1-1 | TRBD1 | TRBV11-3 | TGTGCCAGCAGCCGAACAGGGGACACTGAAGCTTTCTTT | CASSRTGDTEAFF
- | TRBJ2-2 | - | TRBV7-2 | TGTGCCAGCAGCCCTGTACTAGCCGGGGAGCTGTTTTTT | CASSPVLAGELFF
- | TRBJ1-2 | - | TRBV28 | TGTGCCAGCAGTCCAAGATTAGGGGGAGGCTACACCTTC | CASSPRLGGGYTF
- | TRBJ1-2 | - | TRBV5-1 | TGCGCCAGCAGCTTGGAGGGGGGGAACTATGGCTACACCTTC | CASSLEGGNYGYTF
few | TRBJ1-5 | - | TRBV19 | TGTGCCAGTAGTATATTTGCAAGGGGACAAAATCAGCCCCAGCATTTT | CASSIFARGQNQPQHF
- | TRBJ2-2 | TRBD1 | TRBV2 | TGTGCCAGCAACAGACAGGGAGTCGTCGCCGGGGAGCTGTTTTTT | CASNRQGVVAGELFF
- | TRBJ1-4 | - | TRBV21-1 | TGTGCCAGCAGCAAAGAGGCAGGGCTAGTTGCAACTAATGAAAAACTGTTTTTT | CASSKEAGLVATNEKLFF
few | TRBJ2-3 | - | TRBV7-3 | TGTGCCAGCAGCTTAACGTTAGCGGCCCGCACAGATACGCAGTATTTT | CASSLTLAARTDTQYF
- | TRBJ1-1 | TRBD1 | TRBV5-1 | TGCGCCAGCAGCTTGGTGGGACAGGACACTGAAGCTTTCTTT | CASSLVGQDTEAFF
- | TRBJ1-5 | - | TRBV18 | TGTGCCAGCTCACGTCATAGCAATCAGCCCCAGCATTTT | CASSRHSNQPQHF
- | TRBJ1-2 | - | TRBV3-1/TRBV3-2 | TGTGCCAGCAGCCAAGTCCCTCAGGGGTTGGATTGGGGCTACACCTTC | CASSQVPQGLDWGYTF
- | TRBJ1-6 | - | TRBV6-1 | TGTGCCAGCAGTGAACCTGACAACTTCGGAAATTCACCCCTCCACTTT | CASSEPDNFGNSPLHF
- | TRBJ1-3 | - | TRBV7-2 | TGTGCCAGCAGAAGCAACTTTGGAAACACCATATATTTT | CASRSNFGNTIYF